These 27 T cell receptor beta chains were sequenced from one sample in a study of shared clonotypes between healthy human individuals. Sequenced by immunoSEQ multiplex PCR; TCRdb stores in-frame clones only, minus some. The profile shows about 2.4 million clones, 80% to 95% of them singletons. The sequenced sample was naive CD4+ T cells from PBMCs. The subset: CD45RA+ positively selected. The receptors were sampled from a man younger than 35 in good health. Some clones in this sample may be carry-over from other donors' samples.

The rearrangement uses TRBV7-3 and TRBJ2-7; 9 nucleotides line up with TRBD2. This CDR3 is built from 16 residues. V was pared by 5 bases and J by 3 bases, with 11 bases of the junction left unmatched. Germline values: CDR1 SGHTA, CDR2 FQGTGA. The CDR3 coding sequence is TGTGCCAGCAGCCCCTCCAAGGATAGCGGGAGCTACGAGCAGTACTTC. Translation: CASSPSKDSGSYEQYF.

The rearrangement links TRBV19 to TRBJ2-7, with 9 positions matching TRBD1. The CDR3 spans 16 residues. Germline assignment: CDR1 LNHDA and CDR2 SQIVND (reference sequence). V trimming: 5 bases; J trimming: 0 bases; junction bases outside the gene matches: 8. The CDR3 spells CASSPRTGAISYEQYF. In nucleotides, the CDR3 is TGTGCCAGTAGTCCTAGGACAGGGGCGATCTCCTACGAGCAGTACTTC.

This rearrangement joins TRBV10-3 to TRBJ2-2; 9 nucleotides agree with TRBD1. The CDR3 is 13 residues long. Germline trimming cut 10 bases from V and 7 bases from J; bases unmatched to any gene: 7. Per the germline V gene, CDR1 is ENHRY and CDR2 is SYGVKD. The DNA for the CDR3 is TGTGCCACCGGGACAGGGCTAGACGGGGAGCTGTTTTTT. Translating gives CATGTGLDGELFF.

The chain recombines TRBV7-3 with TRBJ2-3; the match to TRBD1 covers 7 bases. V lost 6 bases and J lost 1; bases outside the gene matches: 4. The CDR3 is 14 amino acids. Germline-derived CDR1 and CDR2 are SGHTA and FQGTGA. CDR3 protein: CASSKTGGTDTQYF. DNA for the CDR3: TGTGCCAGCAGTAAAACAGGGGGCACAGATACGCAGTATTTT.

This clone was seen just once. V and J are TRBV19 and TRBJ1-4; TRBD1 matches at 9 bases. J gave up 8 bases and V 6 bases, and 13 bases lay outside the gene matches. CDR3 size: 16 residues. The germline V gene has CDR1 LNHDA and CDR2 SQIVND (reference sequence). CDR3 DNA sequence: TGTGCCAGTAGCCCTTGGGGACAGGGATCGGAAGAAAAACTGTTTTTT. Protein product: CASSPWGQGSEEKLFF.

The CDR3 region is CASSLTGESPLHF. The CDR3 nucleotides read TGTGCCAGCTCCCTGACAGGGGAGTCACCCCTCCACTTT. The chain joins TRBV28 to TRBJ1-6; 8 bases agree with TRBD1. The trim removed 8 bases at V and 10 bases at J, leaving 7 bases unmatched. CDR1 and CDR2 (germline): MDHEN, SYDVKM. The CDR3 spans 13 residues.

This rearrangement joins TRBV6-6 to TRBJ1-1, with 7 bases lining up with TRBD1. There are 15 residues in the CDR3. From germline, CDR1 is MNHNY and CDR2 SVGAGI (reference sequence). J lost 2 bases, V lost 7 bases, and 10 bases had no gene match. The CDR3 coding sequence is TGTGCCAGCACCCCTCCGGGACAGCAAAACACTGAAGCTTTCTTT. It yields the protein CASTPPGQQNTEAFF.

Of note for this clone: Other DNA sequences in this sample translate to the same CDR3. The CDR3 DNA is TGCGCCAGCAGCTTGGGGTTGACCGGGGAGCTGTTTTTT. As protein: CASSLGLTGELFF. V and J are TRBV5-1 and TRBJ2-2; D call uncertain. Trimming cost V 0 bases and J 5 bases, with 5 bases left between them. Germline-derived CDR1 and CDR2 are SGHRS and YFSETQ. CDR3 length: 13 residues. The full variable domain, with the rest looked up from reference TRBV5-1 and TRBJ2-2, is KAGVTQTPRYLIKTRGQQVTLSCSPISGHRSVSWYQQTPGQGLQFLFEYFSETQRNKGNFPGRFSGRQFSNSRSEMNVSTLELGDSALYLCASSLGLTGELFFGEGSRLTVL.

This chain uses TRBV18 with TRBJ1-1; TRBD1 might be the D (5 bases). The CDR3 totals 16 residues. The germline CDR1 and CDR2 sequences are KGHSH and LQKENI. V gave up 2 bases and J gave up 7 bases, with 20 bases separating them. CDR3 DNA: TGTGCCAGCTCACCATGGGGGAACCCTGTTGTAGGTGAAGCTTTCTTT. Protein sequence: CASSPWGNPVVGEAFF.

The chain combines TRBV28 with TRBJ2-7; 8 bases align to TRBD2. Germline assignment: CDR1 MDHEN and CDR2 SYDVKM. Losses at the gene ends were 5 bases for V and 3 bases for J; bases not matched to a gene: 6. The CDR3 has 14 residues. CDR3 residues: CASSTPSGLYEQYF. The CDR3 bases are TGTGCCAGCAGTACCCCTAGCGGGCTCTACGAGCAGTACTTC. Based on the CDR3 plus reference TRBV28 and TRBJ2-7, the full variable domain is DVKVTQSSRYLVKRTGEKVFLECVQDMDHENMFWYRQDPGLGLRLIYFSYDVKMKEKGDIPEGYSVSREKKERFSLILESASTNQTSMYLCASSTPSGLYEQYFGPGTRLTVT.

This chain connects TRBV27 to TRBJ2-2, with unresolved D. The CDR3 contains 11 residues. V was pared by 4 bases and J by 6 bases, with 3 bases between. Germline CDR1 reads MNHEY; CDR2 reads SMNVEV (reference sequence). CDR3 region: CASSSSGELFF. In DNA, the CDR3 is TGTGCCAGCAGTTCCTCCGGGGAGCTGTTTTTT.

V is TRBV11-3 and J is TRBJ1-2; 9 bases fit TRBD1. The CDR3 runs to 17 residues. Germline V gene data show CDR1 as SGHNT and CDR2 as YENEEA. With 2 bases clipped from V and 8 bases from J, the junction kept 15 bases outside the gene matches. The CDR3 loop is CASSLSNRGLPSWGYTF. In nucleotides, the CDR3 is TGTGCCAGCAGCTTAAGTAACAGGGGGCTCCCCTCTTGGGGCTACACCTTC.

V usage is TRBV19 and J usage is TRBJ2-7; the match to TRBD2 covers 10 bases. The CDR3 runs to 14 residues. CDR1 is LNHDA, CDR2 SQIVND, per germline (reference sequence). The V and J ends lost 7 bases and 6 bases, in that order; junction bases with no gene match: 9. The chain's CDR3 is CASNPSGRAGEQYF. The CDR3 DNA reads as TGTGCCAGTAACCCAAGCGGGAGGGCAGGCGAGCAGTACTTC.

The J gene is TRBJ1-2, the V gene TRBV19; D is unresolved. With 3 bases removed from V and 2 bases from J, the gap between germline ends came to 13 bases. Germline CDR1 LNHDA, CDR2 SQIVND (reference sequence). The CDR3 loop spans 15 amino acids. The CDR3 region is CASSIFDAINYGYTF. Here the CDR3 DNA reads TGTGCCAGTAGTATCTTTGACGCCATCAACTATGGCTACACCTTC. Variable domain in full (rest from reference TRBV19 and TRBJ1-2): DGGITQSPKYLFRKEGQNVTLSCEQNLNHDAMYWYRQDPGQGLRLIYYSQIVNDFQKGDIAEGYSVSREKKESFPLTVTSAQKNPTAFYLCASSIFDAINYGYTFGSGTRLTVV.

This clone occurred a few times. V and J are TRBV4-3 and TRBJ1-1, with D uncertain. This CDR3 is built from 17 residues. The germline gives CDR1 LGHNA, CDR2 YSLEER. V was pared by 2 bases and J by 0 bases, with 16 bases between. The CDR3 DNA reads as TGCGCCAGCAGCCAAACATCGTGGGGAGCGATGAACACTGAAGCTTTCTTT. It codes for CASSQTSWGAMNTEAFF.

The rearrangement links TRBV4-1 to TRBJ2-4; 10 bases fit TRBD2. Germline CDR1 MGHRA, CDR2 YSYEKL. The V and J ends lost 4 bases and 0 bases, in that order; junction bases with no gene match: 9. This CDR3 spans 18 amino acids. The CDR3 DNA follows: TGCGCCAGCAGCCCGCTCCTCCTAGCGGGAGAAGCCAAAAACATTCAGTACTTC. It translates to CASSPLLLAGEAKNIQYF.

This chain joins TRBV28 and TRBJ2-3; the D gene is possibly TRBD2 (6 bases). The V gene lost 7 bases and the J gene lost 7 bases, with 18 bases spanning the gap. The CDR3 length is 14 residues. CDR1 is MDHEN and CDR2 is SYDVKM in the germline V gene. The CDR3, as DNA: TGTGCCAGCACACAAAGCCGGGACTCGAATACGCAGTATTTT. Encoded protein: CASTQSRDSNTQYF.

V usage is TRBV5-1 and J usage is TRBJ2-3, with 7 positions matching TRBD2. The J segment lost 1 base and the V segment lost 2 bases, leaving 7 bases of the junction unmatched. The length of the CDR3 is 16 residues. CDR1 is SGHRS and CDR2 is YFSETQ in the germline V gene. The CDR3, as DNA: TGCGCCAGCAGCTTTCGCGAAAGCGGGGGCACAGATACGCAGTATTTT. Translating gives CASSFRESGGTDTQYF.

CDR3 bases: TGTGCCAGCAGTGAAGCGGACAGCTATGGCTACACCTTC. Protein sequence: CASSEADSYGYTF. The chain employs TRBV6-1 and TRBJ1-2; tentatively, D is TRBD1 (6 bases). Per the germline V gene, CDR1 is MNHNS and CDR2 is SASEGT. CDR3 size: 13 residues. Trimming shortened V by 0 bases and J by 4 bases, and 6 bases separated the two germline ends.

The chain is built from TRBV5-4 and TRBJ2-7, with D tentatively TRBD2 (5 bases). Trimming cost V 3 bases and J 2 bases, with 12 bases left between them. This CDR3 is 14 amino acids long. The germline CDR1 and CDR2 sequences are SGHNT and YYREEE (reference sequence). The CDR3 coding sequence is TGTGCCAGCAGCTCCGGACTGGAGACCTACGAGCAGTACTTC. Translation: CASSSGLETYEQYF.

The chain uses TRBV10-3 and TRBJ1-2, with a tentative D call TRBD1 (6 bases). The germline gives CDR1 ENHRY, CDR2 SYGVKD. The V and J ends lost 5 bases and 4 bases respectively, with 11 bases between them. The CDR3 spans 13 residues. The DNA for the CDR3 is TGTGCCATCAGTCAGGACAGCGTCTATGGCTACACCTTC. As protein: CAISQDSVYGYTF.

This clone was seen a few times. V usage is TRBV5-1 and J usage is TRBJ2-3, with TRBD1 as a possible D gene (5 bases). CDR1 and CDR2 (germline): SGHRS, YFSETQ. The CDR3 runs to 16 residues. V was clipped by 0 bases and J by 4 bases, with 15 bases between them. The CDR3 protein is CASSLDGGRVADTQYF. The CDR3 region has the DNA TGCGCCAGCAGCTTGGATGGTGGCAGGGTGGCAGATACGCAGTATTTT.

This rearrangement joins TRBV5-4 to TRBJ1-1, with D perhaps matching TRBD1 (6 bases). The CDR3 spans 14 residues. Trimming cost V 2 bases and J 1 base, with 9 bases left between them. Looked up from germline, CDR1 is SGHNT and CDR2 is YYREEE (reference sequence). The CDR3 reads CASSFPTGNTEAFF. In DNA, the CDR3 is TGTGCCAGCAGCTTTCCGACAGGGAACACTGAAGCTTTCTTT.

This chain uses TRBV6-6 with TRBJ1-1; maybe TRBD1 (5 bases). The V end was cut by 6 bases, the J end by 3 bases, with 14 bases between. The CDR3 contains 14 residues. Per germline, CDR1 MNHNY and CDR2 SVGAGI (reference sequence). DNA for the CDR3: TGTGCCAGCAGGGGCCAAGGGGCTTACACTGAAGCTTTCTTT. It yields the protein CASRGQGAYTEAFF.

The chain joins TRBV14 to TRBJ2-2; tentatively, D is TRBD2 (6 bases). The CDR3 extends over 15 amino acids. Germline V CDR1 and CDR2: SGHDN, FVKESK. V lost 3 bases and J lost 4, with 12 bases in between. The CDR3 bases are TGTGCCAGCAGCCATCGACTAGTTGGCACCGGGGAGCTGTTTTTT. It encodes CASSHRLVGTGELFF. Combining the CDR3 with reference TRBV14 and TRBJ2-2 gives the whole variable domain EAGVTQFPSHSVIEKGQTVTLRCDPISGHDNLYWYRRVMGKEIKFLLHFVKESKQDESGMPNNRFLAERTGGTYSTLKVQPAELEDSGVYFCASSHRLVGTGELFFGEGSRLTVL.

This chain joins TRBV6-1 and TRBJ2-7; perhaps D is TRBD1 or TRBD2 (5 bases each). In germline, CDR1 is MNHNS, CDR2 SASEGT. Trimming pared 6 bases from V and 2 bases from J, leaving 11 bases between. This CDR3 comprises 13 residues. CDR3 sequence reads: CASRGTDTYEQYF. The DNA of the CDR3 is TGTGCCAGCAGGGGGACGGATACCTACGAGCAGTACTTC.

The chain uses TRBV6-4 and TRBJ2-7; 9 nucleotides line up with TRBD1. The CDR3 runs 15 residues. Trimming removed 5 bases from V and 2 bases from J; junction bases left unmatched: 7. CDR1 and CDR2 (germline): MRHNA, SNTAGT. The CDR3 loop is CASSPATGGTYEQYF. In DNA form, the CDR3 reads TGTGCCAGCAGTCCAGCTACAGGGGGCACCTACGAGCAGTACTTC.